Each of the 23 T cell receptor beta chains below was sequenced from the same sample in a study of cytomegalovirus exposure and HLA in healthy donors. The PCR contained 60 Vbeta and 13 Jbeta primers. Repertoires were generated with immunoSEQ multiplex PCR, while TCRdb's copy carries only in-frame clones and drops some. The repertoire includes some 100,000 clones, 79% of them detected once, and around 4% sits in the top ten. Sequencing was done on a sample of PBMCs. All receptors derive from a female donor in good health and CMV-seropositive.

The rearrangement joins TRBV2 to TRBJ2-3, with 9 bases lining up with TRBD1. Germline V lookup: CDR1 SNHLY, CDR2 FYNNEI. This CDR3 has 16 residues. The V and J ends lost 0 bases and 6 bases, in that order; junction bases with no gene match: 7. For the CDR3, the DNA is TGTGCCAGCAGTGAAGCGGGCGACAGGGGGAGGGATACGCAGTATTTT. Its protein is CASSEAGDRGRDTQYF.

V and J are TRBV2 and TRBJ2-4; no clear D. CDR1 and CDR2 (germline): SNHLY, FYNNEI. CDR3 length: 16 residues. Trimming pared 6 bases from V and 3 bases from J, leaving 18 bases between. CDR3 sequence reads: CASSPYERFSKNIQYF. The CDR3 nucleotides read TGTGCCAGCAGCCCCTACGAGCGTTTCAGCAAAAACATTCAGTACTTC.

The rearrangement uses TRBV6-5 and TRBJ1-2; D gene uncertain. CDR3 length: 13 residues. The ends were cut back, 2 bases at V and 8 bases at J, with 12 bases in the middle. Germline V gene lookup returns CDR1 MNHEY and CDR2 SVGAGI. This CDR3 is CASSYDGREGYTF. As DNA, the CDR3 is TGTGCCAGCAGTTACGACGGGCGGGAAGGCTACACCTTC.

The table lists this clone with a few counts. V gene TRBV6-5 combines with J gene TRBJ1-3, with TRBD1 as a possible D gene (6 bases). The V end was cut by 5 bases, the J end by 2 bases, with 13 bases between. The CDR3 contains 15 residues. Per the germline V gene, CDR1 is MNHEY and CDR2 is SVGAGI. CDR3: CASSLQGYAGNTIYF. In DNA, the CDR3 is TGTGCCAGCAGTCTTCAGGGGTACGCTGGAAACACCATATATTTT.

This chain links TRBV7-9 with TRBJ2-7; 7 nucleotides line up with TRBD1. From germline, CDR1 is SEHNR and CDR2 FQNEAQ (reference sequence). CDR3 length equals 11 residues. The junction had 0 bases not matched to a gene; V was cut back by 4 bases and J by 6 bases. CDR3 residues: CASSWTGEQYF. The CDR3, as DNA: TGTGCCAGCAGCTGGACAGGCGAGCAGTACTTC.

The chain has TRBV30 and TRBJ2-7; 9 bases agree with TRBD1. Germline V lookup: CDR1 GTSNPN, CDR2 SVGIG (reference sequence). V lost 5 bases to trimming and J lost 4 bases; unmatched junction nucleotides: 3. There are 12 residues in the CDR3. The CDR3 coding sequence is TGTGCCTGGGGACAGGGGCCTTACGAGCAGTACTTC. This codes for CAWGQGPYEQYF.

The chain has TRBV30 and TRBJ1-1; possibly TRBD1 for D (6 bases). The CDR3 contains 13 residues. V lost 7 bases and J lost 1, with 13 bases in between. Germline CDR1 GTSNPN, CDR2 SVGIG (reference sequence). CDR3 DNA: TGTGCCTCACTACAGGGATCGAACACTGAAGCTTTCTTT. This codes for CASLQGSNTEAFF.

In its sample, this clone was seen a few times. The gene calls are TRBV18 and TRBJ1-4, with D possibly TRBD1 on 5 matching bases. The germline V and J ends were trimmed by 6 bases and 0 bases, with 8 bases remaining between them. This CDR3 is built from 14 residues. The germline CDR1 and CDR2 sequences are KGHSH and LQKENI. The CDR3 DNA is TGTGCCAGCTCCCAACAGGCAACTAATGAAAAACTGTTTTTT. It codes for CASSQQATNEKLFF.

The chain is built from TRBV7-8 and TRBJ2-1; 12 bases map to TRBD2. Germline CDR1 and CDR2: SGHVS and FQNEAQ. Trimming at V came to 5 bases and at J to 9 bases, leaving 11 bases not matched to a gene. The CDR3 loop spans 16 amino acids. CDR3 in DNA: TGTGCCAGCAGCCGGACTAGCGGGACCCCGGGGGGTGAGCAGTTCTTC. Translation: CASSRTSGTPGGEQFF.

The chain joins TRBV7-9 to TRBJ1-1; TRBD1 aligns across 8 bases. Trimming cost V 1 base and J 1 base; bases outside gene matches: 8. Germline V gives CDR1 SEHNR, CDR2 FQNEAQ (reference sequence). CDR3 size: 17 residues. CDR3 bases: TGTGCCAGCAGCTTAGGGGGACAGGTTAGGAGGAACACTGAAGCTTTCTTT. Its protein product is CASSLGGQVRRNTEAFF.

This rearrangement joins TRBV30 to TRBJ2-6; tentatively, D is TRBD1 (6 bases). Germline V gives CDR1 GTSNPN, CDR2 SVGIG (reference sequence). The CDR3 extends over 17 amino acids. The ends were cut back, 1 base at V and 0 bases at J, with 13 bases in the middle. This CDR3 is CAWSDGQRVSGANVLTF. Written as DNA, the CDR3 is TGTGCCTGGAGTGATGGACAGAGAGTCTCTGGGGCCAACGTCCTGACTTTC.

The chain couples TRBV5-1 to TRBJ1-2; D is ambiguous. Trimming shortened V by 3 bases and J by 2 bases, and 14 bases separated the two germline ends. The CDR3 is 15 residues long. Per the germline V gene, CDR1 is SGHRS and CDR2 is YFSETQ. Written as DNA, the CDR3 is TGCGCCAGCAGCTCTCCAATAGGAGAAAACTATGGCTACACCTTC. Its translation: CASSSPIGENYGYTF.

A word on this clone: A junction boundary mismatches the germline segment, possibly from a read error. The chain uses TRBV5-1 and TRBJ2-7; the D gene is possibly TRBD1 (6 bases). Germline V gives CDR1 SGHRS, CDR2 YFSETQ. This CDR3 contains 15 residues. The CDR3 spells CASRLGTYASNEQYF. Here the CDR3 DNA reads TGCGCCAGCCGGCTGGGGACATACGCCTCCAACGAGCAGTACTTC.

V is TRBV7-9 and J is TRBJ1-1; D remains unclear. The CDR3 has 12 amino acids. V gave up 5 bases and J gave up 7 bases, with 11 bases separating them. Germline loops: CDR1 SEHNR, CDR2 FQNEAQ (reference sequence). The CDR3 sequence: CASSPSRSEAFF. For the CDR3, the DNA is TGTGCCAGCAGCCCCAGCCGGAGTGAAGCTTTCTTT.

This sequence joins TRBV27 and TRBJ2-3; 15 nucleotides agree with TRBD2. Germline trimming cut 3 bases from V and 1 base from J; bases unmatched to any gene: 8. Germline V CDR1 and CDR2: MNHEY, SMNVEV (reference sequence). This CDR3 region has 19 residues. CDR3 nucleotide sequence: TGTGCCAGCAGTTTTTGGGGACTAGCGGGAGGAGGGCGCACAGATACGCAGTATTTT. Translating gives CASSFWGLAGGGRTDTQYF.

V and J are TRBV5-1 and TRBJ2-3; perhaps TRBD2 as D (5 bases). CDR1 SGHRS and CDR2 YFSETQ come from the germline V gene. This CDR3 is 14 amino acids long. V was shortened by 1 base and J by 2 bases, with 8 bases between the two germline ends. In DNA, the CDR3 is TGCGCCAGCAGCTTGAGCGGAGACACAGATACGCAGTATTTT. Translation gives CASSLSGDTDTQYF.

This sequence joins TRBV25-1 and TRBJ1-1; TRBD1 matches 7 bases. This CDR3 has 11 residues. Looked up from germline, CDR1 is MGHDK and CDR2 is SYGVNS. The V gene end was trimmed by 5 bases and the J gene end by 11 bases; junction bases not matched to a gene: 5. The CDR3 region has the DNA TGTGCCAGCAGTAGACAGGGTACGGCTTTCTTT. Its protein is CASSRQGTAFF. Complete variable domain (other parts from reference TRBV25-1 and TRBJ1-1): EADIYQTPRYLVIGTGKKITLECSQTMGHDKMYWYQQDPGMELHLIHYSYGVNSTEKGDLSSESTVSRIRTEHFPLTLESARPSHTSQYLCASSRQGTAFFGQGTRLTVV.

The V and J genes are TRBV27 and TRBJ1-4; no firm D call. Between the trimmed V and J ends, which lost 3 bases and 4 bases, there was a span of 9 bases. This CDR3 region has 14 residues. Germline loops: CDR1 MNHEY, CDR2 SMNVEV (reference sequence). CDR3 DNA sequence: TGTGCCAGCAGTTTTGGAGCTCGTAATGAAAAACTGTTTTTT. Translated, it gives CASSFGARNEKLFF.

This clone has a handful of counts. CDR3 sequence reads: CSVRLEGGRYNEQFF. Written as DNA, the CDR3 is TGCAGCGTCCGACTAGAGGGAGGGAGGTACAATGAGCAGTTCTTC. The V call is TRBV29-1, the J call TRBJ2-1; 7 bases line up with TRBD2. The CDR3 covers 15 residues. The germline CDR1 and CDR2 sequences are SQVTM and ANQGSEA. J was trimmed by 4 bases and V by 6 bases; bases with no gene match: 12.

The chain is built from TRBV4-2 and TRBJ1-2; 9 bases match TRBD1. J lost 6 bases, V lost 4 bases, and 6 bases had no gene match. Looked up from germline, CDR1 is LGHNA and CDR2 is YNFKEQ. The CDR3 is made up of 14 amino acids. CDR3 sequence reads: CASSPGQGVNGYTF. The CDR3, as DNA: TGTGCCAGCAGCCCGGGACAGGGTGTGAATGGCTACACCTTC.

Only one count was recorded for this clone. The genes are TRBV7-2 and TRBJ1-1, with D perhaps matching TRBD1 (5 bases). CDR3 length: 14 residues. Trimming stripped 4 bases from V and 1 base from J, with 10 bases between. Germline-derived CDR1 and CDR2 are SGHTA and FQGNSA. The DNA of the CDR3 is TGTGCCAGCAGCTCCCACAGGAAGAACACTGAAGCTTTCTTT. Translating gives CASSSHRKNTEAFF.

The V gene is TRBV2, the J gene TRBJ1-1; possibly TRBD1 for D (6 bases). Germline V gene lookup returns CDR1 SNHLY and CDR2 FYNNEI. V shed 10 bases and J shed 6 bases, with 18 bases lying between them. The CDR3 spans 13 residues. CDR3 DNA sequence: TGTGCCATCACCCGGGGACAAGGCCCTGAAGCTTTCTTT. It encodes CAITRGQGPEAFF. The full variable domain, rest sourced from reference TRBV2 and TRBJ1-1, is EPEVTQTPSHQVTQMGQEVILRCVPISNHLYFYWYRQILGQKVEFLVSFYNNEISEKSEIFDDQFSVERPDGSNFTLKIRSTKLEDSAMYFCAITRGQGPEAFFGQGTRLTVV.

The chain joins TRBV4-1 to TRBJ2-7, with D maybe TRBD1 (5 bases). Germline values: CDR1 MGHRA, CDR2 YSYEKL. The CDR3 runs to 15 residues. Trimming took off 4 bases at V and 2 bases at J, with 15 bases between the two ends. Here the CDR3 reads CASSLSMGQAYEQYF. The CDR3 region has the DNA TGCGCCAGCAGCCTCTCGATGGGGCAGGCCTACGAGCAGTACTTC.